Below are 26 T cell receptor beta chains sequenced from a single sample in a study of T cells in women clearing cervical HPV infection. Generated by immunoSEQ multiplex PCR, the TCRdb table keeps only in-frame clones and is missing some. The sample data list roughly 48,000 clones. The sample comprised blood buffy coat. The receptor set was obtained from a woman between 18 and 69 years old with a cervical HPV16 infection that either progressed to CIN3+ or cleared (not recorded which).

As to this clone: Sequencing ends 3 residues short of the CDR3 end; the germline J gene provides the rest. This chain connects TRBV28 to TRBJ2-4, with D tentatively TRBD1 (6 bases). The CDR3 loop spans 14 amino acids. V shed 6 bases and J shed 0 bases, with 9 bases lying between them. Germline CDR1 is MDHEN and CDR2 is SYDVKM. CDR3 sequence reads: CASSLQGAKNIQYF. The sequenced CDR3 bases are TGTGCCAGCAGCTTACAGGGAGCCAAAAACATT.

Worth noting for this clone: The read is 3 residues too short to cover the CDR3 end, so that end is filled in from the germline J gene. The chain uses TRBV18 and TRBJ1-2; 10 bases map to TRBD1. With 2 bases clipped from V and 7 bases from J, the junction kept 4 bases outside the gene matches. Germline CDR1 reads KGHSH; CDR2 reads LQKENI. The CDR3 spans 14 residues. Incomplete CDR3 DNA: TGTGCCAGCTCACCAGACAGGGGGCTCGGTGGC. Translation gives CASSPDRGLGG. Given in full, the CDR3 is CASSPDRGLGGYTF.

Regarding this clone: Read coverage stops 3 residues before the CDR3 terminus; the germline J gene supplies the remainder. The chain couples TRBV12-3 or TRBV12-4 to TRBJ2-7; 10 bases are a match to TRBD1. This CDR3 region has 15 residues. V was pared by 5 bases and J by 2 bases, with 6 bases of the junction left unmatched. CDR3 DNA, as far as it was read: TGTGCCAGCAGTCCATGGACAGGGGGGACCTACGAG. It yields the protein CASSPWTGGTYE. The complete CDR3 sequence is CASSPWTGGTYEQYF.

Concerning this clone: From the germline J gene comes the end of the CDR3, since the read stops 3 residues before it. The rearrangement links TRBV7-9 to TRBJ1-1; no reliable D call. There are 11 residues in the CDR3. CDR1 and CDR2 (germline): SEHNR, FQNEAQ (reference sequence). CDR3 DNA, as far as it was read: TGTGCCAGCAGTCAAGCTTCGGAA. Translating gives CASSQASE. The complete CDR3 reads CASSQASEAFF.

As concerns this clone: The read finishes 3 residues shy of the CDR3 end, and the germline J gene is used to complete it. The chain employs TRBV5-8 and TRBJ2-5; 7 bases line up with TRBD1. V dropped 4 bases and J dropped 1; count of bases not matched to a gene: 4. The CDR3 is 14 amino acids. CDR1 SGHTS and CDR2 YDEGEE come from the germline V gene. The DNA read from the CDR3 is TGTGCCAGCAGCCCTGGGACAGCCCAAGAGACC. Encoded protein: CASSPGTAQET. The entire CDR3 is CASSPGTAQETQYF. The full variable domain, in which reference TRBV5-8 and TRBJ2-5 provide the parts outside the CDR3, is EAGVTQSPTHLIKTRGQQATLRCSPISGHTSVYWYQQALGLGLQFLLWYDEGEERNRGNFPPRFSGRQFPNYSSELNVNALELEDSALYLCASSPGTAQETQYFGPGTRLLVL.

Regarding this clone: Coverage ceases 3 residues before the CDR3 finishes, and the germline J gene fills in the end. This chain joins TRBV6-2 or TRBV6-3 and TRBJ2-2; no reliable D call. From germline, CDR1 is MNHEY and CDR2 SVGEGT. The V end lost 2 bases, the J end lost 9 bases, and 13 bases lay between the germline ends. This CDR3 spans 14 amino acids. The covered CDR3 bases are TGTGCCAGCAGTTACAACCCGTCCCGGTGGGAG. Its protein product is CASSYNPSRWE. The complete CDR3 sequence is CASSYNPSRWELFF.

A word on this clone: The sequence runs out 3 residues before the end of the CDR3; the remainder is reconstructed from the germline J gene. The chain joins TRBV28 to TRBJ2-1, with a possible D match to TRBD1 (6 bases). Trimming pared 5 bases from V and 4 bases from J, leaving 9 bases between. Germline V lookup: CDR1 MDHEN, CDR2 SYDVKM. The CDR3 covers 13 residues. CDR3 amino acids: CASSPGQYNEQFF. CDR3 DNA, as far as it was read: TGTGCCAGCAGTCCAGGACAGTACAATGAG.

Points on this clone: The read ends 3 residues early relative to the CDR3; the germline J gene fills the gap. J is TRBJ2-1 and V is TRBV30; 14 bases are shared with TRBD2. Losses at the gene ends were 3 bases for V and 4 bases for J; bases not matched to a gene: 5. The CDR3 contains 16 residues. Per germline, CDR1 GTSNPN and CDR2 SVGIG (reference sequence). The covered CDR3 bases are TGTGCCTGGAGCAGACTAGCGGGAGGGTCTTACAATGAG. Protein: CAWSRLAGGSYNE. The whole CDR3 protein reads CAWSRLAGGSYNEQFF.

In the case of this clone: The read ends 3 residues shy of where the CDR3 ends; the end is completed using the germline J gene. The chain recombines TRBV11-2 with TRBJ2-7; TRBD2 matches 9 bases. The germline V gene encodes CDR1 SGHAT and CDR2 FQNNGV. Trimming cost V 5 bases and J 2 bases; bases outside gene matches: 4. The CDR3 spans 14 residues. CDR3 DNA, as far as it was read: TGTGCCAGCAGCAATAGCGGGGGCACCTACGAG. Amino acids: CASSNSGGTYE. The CDR3 as a whole reads CASSNSGGTYEQYF.

Worth noting for this clone: The read gets to within 3 residues of the CDR3 end, and the germline J gene fills in the rest. The gene calls are TRBV2 and TRBJ1-5, with unresolved D. Germline V gives CDR1 SNHLY, CDR2 FYNNEI. V was cut by 0 bases and J by 0 bases, with 9 bases left in between. The CDR3 is 16 residues long. Incomplete CDR3 DNA: TGTGCCAGCAGTGAAGCCGAACCGGTTAGCAATCAGCCC. This sequence encodes CASSEAEPVSNQP. In full, the CDR3 is CASSEAEPVSNQPQHF.

Incomplete CDR3 DNA: TGTGCCAGCAACAAAAACCTAGCGGGGCACGAG. The encoded protein is CASNKNLAGHE. The complete CDR3 sequence is CASNKNLAGHEQYF. The V and J genes are TRBV7-2 and TRBJ2-7; 9 positions match TRBD2. Read coverage stops 3 residues before the CDR3 terminus; the germline J gene supplies the remainder. V shed 7 bases, J shed 5 bases, and the junction held 9 bases outside the gene matches. This CDR3 contains 14 residues. Germline loops: CDR1 SGHTA, CDR2 FQGNSA.

Notes on this clone: The read stops 3 residues short of the end of the CDR3; the missing end is completed from the germline J gene. V gene TRBV7-2 combines with J gene TRBJ1-6; D perhaps matches TRBD1 (5 bases). V was trimmed by 5 bases and J by 7 bases, leaving 12 bases between them. CDR1 SGHTA and CDR2 FQGNSA come from the germline V gene. CDR3 length: 14 residues. CDR3: CASSQTTVNSPLHF. The part of the CDR3 DNA that was read is TGTGCCAGCAGCCAGACGACAGTGAATTCACCC. Drawing the rest from reference TRBV7-2 and TRBJ1-6, the complete variable domain is GAGVSQSPSNKVTEKGKDVELRCDPISGHTALYWYRQSLGQGLEFLIYFQGNSAPDKSGLPSDRFSAERTGGSVSTLTIQRTQQEDSAVYLCASSQTTVNSPLHFGNGTRLTVT.

In regard to this clone: The read ends 3 residues shy of where the CDR3 ends; the end is completed using the germline J gene. V usage is TRBV28 and J usage is TRBJ1-2, with D uncertain. Deletions cut 2 bases from V and 3 bases from J, with 10 bases between. Germline V CDR1 and CDR2: MDHEN, SYDVKM. The CDR3 contains 14 residues. The sequenced CDR3 bases are TGTGCCAGCAGTTTAGTAAGGGCAGACTATGGC. Its translation is CASSLVRADYG. Given in full, the CDR3 is CASSLVRADYGYTF.

With respect to this clone: The read is 3 residues too short to cover the CDR3 end, so that end is filled in from the germline J gene. The chain combines TRBV19 with TRBJ1-4; 7 nucleotides match TRBD1. The CDR3 covers 13 residues. The junction had 2 bases not matched to a gene; V was cut back by 4 bases and J by 6 bases. Germline V gene sequence: CDR1 LNHDA, CDR2 SQIVND (reference sequence). Incomplete CDR3 DNA: TGTGCCAGTAGTAGACAGGGTCATGAAAAA. It is translated as CASSRQGHEK. The full CDR3 protein is CASSRQGHEKLFF.

Points on this clone: The read falls 3 residues short of the CDR3 end, and the missing part is taken from the germline J gene. The chain carries TRBV30 and TRBJ1-5; D call uncertain. Germline loops: CDR1 GTSNPN, CDR2 SVGIG (reference sequence). Trimming took off 2 bases at V and 3 bases at J, with 20 bases between the two ends. CDR3 size: 17 residues. Incomplete CDR3 DNA: TGTGCCTGGAGTTTTTTCGTTTGGTCCCCTAACAATCAGCCC. Its protein is CAWSFFVWSPNNQP. The full CDR3 protein reads CAWSFFVWSPNNQPQHF.

For this clone: Read sequence stops 3 residues before the CDR3 end, and the germline J gene provides the missing end. This chain links TRBV29-1 with TRBJ2-7; 8 bases agree with TRBD1. CDR3 length: 14 residues. Trimming cost V 8 bases and J 2 bases; bases outside gene matches: 11. CDR1 is SQVTM, CDR2 ANQGSEA, per germline. The covered CDR3 bases are TGCAGCTTCCTAGGACAGGGTGTCCCCTACGAG. Translation gives CSFLGQGVPYE. The whole CDR3 reads CSFLGQGVPYEQYF.

The CDR3 bases that were read are TGTGCCAGCAGCCAAGGACTAGCGGGAGGATCGGGCGCCGGGGAG. It specifies CASSQGLAGGSGAGE. The complete CDR3 sequence is CASSQGLAGGSGAGELFF. The gene calls are TRBV14 and TRBJ2-2; 13 nucleotides line up with TRBD2. The CDR3 goes on 3 residues after the read ends, and that part is filled in from the germline J gene. This CDR3 comprises 18 residues. In germline, CDR1 is SGHDN, CDR2 FVKESK. V lost 1 base to trimming and J lost 6 bases; unmatched junction nucleotides: 8.

A note on this clone: The read finishes 3 residues shy of the CDR3 end, and the germline J gene is used to complete it. The chain employs TRBV20-1 and TRBJ2-5; the match to TRBD2 covers 8 bases. This CDR3 spans 17 amino acids. CDR1 and CDR2 from the germline V gene are DFQATT and SNEGSKA (reference sequence). J was trimmed by 5 bases and V by 6 bases; bases with no gene match: 20. Partial CDR3 DNA: TGCAGTGCCCCGCCGGAACTAGCGGACCTTTGGGGGGAGACC. Encoded protein: CSAPPELADLWGET. The CDR3, in full, reads CSAPPELADLWGETQYF.

Points on this clone: The read gets to within 3 residues of the CDR3 end, and the germline J gene fills in the rest. The chain carries TRBV7-8 and TRBJ2-7; D not resolved. CDR3 length: 11 residues. In germline, CDR1 is SGHVS, CDR2 FQNEAQ. The V and J ends lost 4 bases and 4 bases respectively, with 5 bases between them. The DNA read from the CDR3 is TGTGCCAGCAGCTCCCGGTACGAG. Protein product: CASSSRYE. The CDR3 in its entirety is CASSSRYEQYF.

A remark on this clone: The observed sequence ends 3 residues before the CDR3 terminus, with the missing tail filled in from the germline J gene. The rearrangement joins TRBV5-8 to TRBJ1-2; 7 nucleotides agree with TRBD1. Germline V gene data show CDR1 as SGHTS and CDR2 as YDEGEE. CDR3 length: 14 amino acids. Losses at the gene ends were 4 bases for V and 4 bases for J; bases not matched to a gene: 7. The sequenced CDR3 bases are TGTGCCAGCAGCCTCCCAGGGGGTCGCTATGGC. Encoded protein: CASSLPGGRYG. The whole CDR3 sequence is CASSLPGGRYGYTF.

A word on this clone: The read ends 3 residues before the CDR3 terminus; that terminus is restored from the germline J gene. The chain uses TRBV19 and TRBJ2-1, with 10 bases identical to TRBD2. The V gene's germline CDR1 is LNHDA and CDR2 SQIVND (reference sequence). J gave up 8 bases and V 8 bases, and 6 bases lay outside the gene matches. This CDR3 is built from 13 residues. CDR3 residues: CASGLAGDDEQFF. Partial CDR3 DNA: TGTGCCAGTGGGCTAGCGGGAGACGATGAG.

As to this clone: The sequenced fragment ends 3 residues before the CDR3 boundary, so the rest is inferred from the germline J gene. The chain couples TRBV7-9 to TRBJ2-1, with TRBD2 matching over 7 bases. The length of the CDR3 is 15 residues. Trimming took 4 bases from V and 1 from J; bases not matched to a gene: 4. Per germline, CDR1 SEHNR and CDR2 FQNEAQ (reference sequence). CDR3 DNA (partial): TGTGCCAGCAGCTCTAGCGGTGGATCCTACAATGAG. This gives the protein CASSSSGGSYNE. The full CDR3 is CASSSSGGSYNEQFF.

To note about this clone: The sequence runs out 3 residues before the end of the CDR3; the remainder is reconstructed from the germline J gene. The rearrangement links TRBV6-4 to TRBJ2-7; D is unclear. The CDR3 is 13 residues long. Germline lookup yields CDR1 MRHNA and CDR2 SNTAGT. The V and J ends lost 6 bases and 4 bases respectively, with 13 bases between them. The CDR3 loop reads CASSKVWAYEQYF. CDR3 DNA, as far as it was read: TGTGCCAGCAGCAAAGTGTGGGCATACGAG.

On this clone: Read data end 3 residues before the CDR3 end; the end is taken from the germline J gene. The chain carries TRBV7-8 and TRBJ2-3, with TRBD2 matching over 7 bases. Unmatched junction bases numbered 4, after V lost 2 bases and J lost 2 bases. CDR1 and CDR2 from the germline V gene are SGHVS and FQNEAQ. The CDR3 has 15 residues. The DNA read from the CDR3 is TGTGCCAGCAGCTTATGGCTAGCGGCCACAGATACG. Translated: CASSLWLAATDT. In full, the CDR3 reads CASSLWLAATDTQYF.

CDR3 sequence: CASSSGLAGSLETQYF. The sequenced CDR3 bases are TGTGCCAGCAGCTCCGGACTAGCGGGGAGTTTAGAGACC. The rearrangement joins TRBV5-4 to TRBJ2-5; 12 bases fit TRBD2. The read halts 3 residues ahead of the CDR3 end, with the missing end drawn from the germline J gene. This CDR3 is built from 16 residues. Germline V gene data show CDR1 as SGHNT and CDR2 as YYREEE (reference sequence). The J segment lost 4 bases and the V segment lost 3 bases, leaving 7 bases of the junction unmatched.

For this clone: The CDR3 end is not reached by the read, which stops 3 residues before it; the germline J gene fills it in. The chain recombines TRBV5-1 with TRBJ2-7, with 8 bases aligning to TRBD2. The germline V gene has CDR1 SGHRS and CDR2 YFSETQ. This CDR3 is built from 15 residues. Trimming cost V 6 bases and J 2 bases; bases outside gene matches: 10. The CDR3 reads CASTQAGGAAYEQYF. The part of the CDR3 DNA that was read is TGCGCCAGCACCCAGGCGGGGGGCGCTGCCTACGAG.